A single sample gave rise to the 8 T cell receptor beta chains below, sequenced in a study of post-analysis software for immune sequencing data. The study's findings and limits: Patients carried four or five TRBV segments more frequently than controls did, and TRBV5-6, TRBV5-1 and TRBV20-1 were among them.

Carried by the TCR beta cDNA libraries were unique molecular identifiers. TCRdb used MiXCR to reprocess the PCR reads, holding one entry per CDR3 protein. The sample yields roughly 620,000 distinct CDR3 sequences, around 47% seen once. Their target antigens are unknown. The specimen sequenced was blood. The source of these receptors is a girl under 18 with multiple sclerosis.

This clonotype has more than one count but fewer than ten. One end of the junction varies from germline; a read error may be responsible. The genes are TRBV7-7 and TRBJ2-5; no clear D. This CDR3 comprises 14 residues. Germline CDR1 SSHAT, CDR2 FNYEAQ (reference sequence). CDR3 protein: CASSLAATQETQYF. CDR3 bases: TGTGCTAGCAGCTTAGCCGCGACCCAAGAGACCCAGTACTTC.

The V gene is TRBV19, the J gene TRBJ2-7; D tentatively reads TRBD1 or TRBD2 (5 bases each). CDR3 length: 14 amino acids. Germline CDR1 reads LNHDA; CDR2 reads SQIVND (reference sequence). V lost 10 bases, J lost 10 bases, and 26 bases lay in between. CDR3: CATREPERGRFQYF. The CDR3 DNA reads as TGTGCCACCAGGGAGCCCGAAAGGGGCCGCTTTCAGTACTTC.

The gene calls are TRBV7-8 and TRBJ2-1; 10 positions agree with TRBD2. The CDR3 covers 17 residues. V lost 5 bases and J lost 4; bases outside the gene matches: 11. The germline gives CDR1 SGHVS, CDR2 FQNEAQ. CDR3 protein: CASSPSPSGSLYNEQFF. CDR3 DNA: TGTGCCAGCAGCCCGTCACCTAGCGGGAGTTTGTACAATGAGCAGTTCTTC.

The chain employs TRBV7-9 and TRBJ2-6, with D perhaps matching TRBD2 (5 bases). The CDR3 spans 18 residues. The V gene's germline CDR1 is SEHNR and CDR2 FQNEAQ (reference sequence). V lost 4 bases and J 2 bases, leaving 18 bases between the germline ends. The DNA for the CDR3 is TGTGCCAGCAGCTCATCCATGGGGAGCCCCACTGGGGCCAACGTCCTGACTTTC. Translating gives CASSSSMGSPTGANVLTF.

There are many counts of this clonotype. The chain combines TRBV12-3 or TRBV12-4 with TRBJ2-7; D is perhaps TRBD1 or TRBD2 (5 bases each). Trimming left V 4 bases short and J 2 bases short, with 15 bases between. The CDR3 is 15 residues long. CDR3 sequence (DNA): TGTGCCAGCAGTTCCATCCGGGACGGTGCCTACGAGCAGTACTTC. It translates to CASSSIRDGAYEQYF.

The chain employs TRBV3-1 and TRBJ2-1, with D perhaps being TRBD1 or TRBD2 (5 bases each). CDR1 is LGHDT, CDR2 YNNKEL, per germline (reference sequence). V lost 2 bases and J 7 bases, leaving 15 bases between the germline ends. This CDR3 is 15 amino acids long. CDR3 amino acids: CASSQLGVGENEQFF. The CDR3 region has the DNA TGTGCCAGCAGCCAATTGGGGGTAGGAGAAAATGAGCAGTTCTTC.

The chain couples TRBV9 to TRBJ2-3, with D unresolved. The germline V gene encodes CDR1 SGDLS and CDR2 YYNGEE. The CDR3 spans 15 residues. V lost 0 bases to trimming and J lost 4 bases, with 12 bases between them. Here the CDR3 DNA reads TGTGCCAGCAGCGTAGCTCCCATGGGCGCAGATACGCAGTATTTT. It encodes CASSVAPMGADTQYF.

This clonotype occurred a few times. V usage is TRBV15 and J usage is TRBJ2-7; 9 nucleotides line up with TRBD1. This CDR3 contains 14 residues. Germline CDR1 is LNHNV and CDR2 is YYDKDF (reference sequence). J lost 1 base, V lost 3 bases, and 1 base had no gene match. CDR3 DNA: TGTGCCACCAGCAGCGGGACAGGGTCCTACGAGCAGTACTTC. This gives the protein CATSSGTGSYEQYF.